A selection of T cell receptor beta chains follows, all from one sample in a study of OX40 agonist ivuxolimab in advanced cancers. Data came from immunoSEQ multiplex PCR; TCRdb stores just in-frame clones and leaves some out. The sample carries approximately 99,000 clones, 95% to 96% recorded once. Sequencing was performed on CD4+ or CD8+ T cells sorted from blood, taken in a trial of the OX40 agonist ivuxolimab. The source is an adult with an advanced solid tumor such as melanoma, head and neck, liver or kidney cancer. Both conserved end residues are part of each CDR3. D genes are given only for firm matches.

d_gene,v_gene,j_gene,CDR3aa
.,TRBV5-4,TRBJ1-1,CASSSASLAVNTEAFF
.,TRBV19,TRBJ2-1,CASSIDLAYPYNEQFF
.,TRBV27,TRBJ1-2,CASSLSKGGNYGYTF
.,TRBV19,TRBJ2-7,CASSIGWGNSYEQYF
.,TRBV29-1,TRBJ1-2,CSARQESGYTF
TRBD1,TRBV4-3,.,CASSLQGRGQDEQYF
.,TRBV7-3,TRBJ2-7,CASSLQDRYEQYF
.,TRBV28,TRBJ1-2,CASSFRTEFYGYTF
TRBD2,TRBV27,TRBJ2-3,CASSFRLAGVSTDTQYF
.,TRBV2,TRBJ2-2,CASKQGRAGELFF
.,TRBV21-1,TRBJ1-4,CASSKLSLGDEKLFF
.,TRBV4-1,TRBJ1-3,CASSQGGIYGGNTIYF
.,TRBV27,TRBJ2-2,CASSLVQGRPGELFF
.,TRBV12-2,TRBJ2-4,CASRSPGLLLLAKNIQYF
TRBD1,TRBV6-1,TRBJ1-3,CASSELWGQDTIYF
.,TRBV6-5,TRBJ1-1,CASSYPADGDTEAFF
.,TRBV27,TRBJ1-5,CASSLSGNPANQPQHF
TRBD2,TRBV9,TRBJ2-3,CASSAYRTSRDTQYF
TRBD2,TRBV29-1,TRBJ2-7,CSVEDNPSGSGYEQYF
.,TRBV4-1,TRBJ2-4,CASSQETYAAKNIQYF
TRBD2,TRBV13,.,CASSSGLAGGASSYEQYF
TRBD2,TRBV7-6,TRBJ2-2,CASSSLAGVDTGELFF